The 5 T cell receptor beta chains given below trace back to one sample, sequenced in a study of shared clonotypes between healthy human individuals. Sequencing was performed with immunoSEQ multiplex PCR; in TCRdb, only in-frame clones are kept and a portion is missing. The sample shows about 1 million clones, approximately 68% of them seen only once. Sequences were obtained from memory CD4+ T cells sorted from blood. Subset of the sample: CD45RA-negative fraction. The source of these receptors is a man aged 18 to 29 in good health.

This chain links TRBV2 with TRBJ1-6; 8 nucleotides align to TRBD1. Germline lookup yields CDR1 SNHLY and CDR2 FYNNEI. The CDR3 consists of 16 residues. The V segment lost 5 bases and the J segment 5 bases; nucleotides outside the gene matches: 8. The CDR3 bases are TGTGCCAGCAGTCCCGACAGGGGTACTAATAATTCACCCCTCCACTTT. Its protein is CASSPDRGTNNSPLHF.

The V call is TRBV6-1, the J call TRBJ1-5; 7 positions agree with TRBD1. The CDR3 runs to 14 residues. Per the germline V gene, CDR1 is MNHNS and CDR2 is SASEGT. The ends lost 7 bases at V and 7 bases at J; junction bases unmatched: 10. The CDR3 spells CASIDAGGVQPQHF. DNA of the CDR3: TGTGCCAGCATCGATGCAGGGGGTGTGCAGCCCCAGCATTTT.

The chain employs TRBV10-3 and TRBJ2-3, with TRBD2 matching over 11 bases. The CDR3 sequence is 17 residues long. Trimming removed 1 base from V and 0 bases from J; junction bases left unmatched: 3. Per the germline V gene, CDR1 is ENHRY and CDR2 is SYGVKD. CDR3 nucleotide sequence: TGTGCCATCAGTGAGTTTGCTAGCGGGGGGAGCACAGATACGCAGTATTTT. Residues: CAISEFASGGSTDTQYF.

This rearrangement joins TRBV7-2 to TRBJ2-1; 11 positions agree with TRBD2. Per the germline V gene, CDR1 is SGHTA and CDR2 is FQGNSA. The CDR3 sequence is 15 residues long. The V segment lost 5 bases and the J segment 4 bases; nucleotides outside the gene matches: 4. The CDR3 bases are TGTGCCAGCAGCCCGGGACTAGCGGAGTACAATGAGCAGTTCTTC. It yields the protein CASSPGLAEYNEQFF.

This clone was found a few times. This chain joins TRBV5-1 and TRBJ1-1; D uncertain. The V end was cut by 0 bases, the J end by 12 bases, with 18 bases between. Germline-derived CDR1 and CDR2 are SGHRS and YFSETQ. The CDR3 runs 14 residues. CDR3 nucleotides: TGCGCCAGCAGCTTGGCCGGGTCCCTTGACCTGACTTTCTTT. Its translation is CASSLAGSLDLTFF.